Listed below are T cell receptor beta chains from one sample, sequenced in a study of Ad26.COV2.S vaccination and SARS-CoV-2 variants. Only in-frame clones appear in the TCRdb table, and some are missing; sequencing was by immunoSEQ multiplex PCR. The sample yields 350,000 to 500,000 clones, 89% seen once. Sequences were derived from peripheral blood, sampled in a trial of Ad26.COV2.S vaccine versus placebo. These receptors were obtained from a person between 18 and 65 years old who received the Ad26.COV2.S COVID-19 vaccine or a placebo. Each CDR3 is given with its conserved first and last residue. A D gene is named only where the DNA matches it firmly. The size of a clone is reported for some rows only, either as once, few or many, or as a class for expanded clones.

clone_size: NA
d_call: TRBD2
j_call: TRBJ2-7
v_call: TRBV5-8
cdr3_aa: CASSLAWGGGSYEQYF
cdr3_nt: TGTGCCAGCAGCTTGGCCTGGGGCGGGGGCTCCTACGAGCAGTACTTC

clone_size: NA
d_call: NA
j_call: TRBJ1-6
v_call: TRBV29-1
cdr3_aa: CSVEGRRGRGSPLHF
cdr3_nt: TGCAGCGTTGAAGGGAGGAGGGGAAGGGGTTCACCCCTCCACTTT

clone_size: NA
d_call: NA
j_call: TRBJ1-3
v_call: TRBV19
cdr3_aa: CASSTRQFGNTIYF
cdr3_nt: TGTGCCAGTAGTACCCGACAGTTTGGAAACACCATATATTTT

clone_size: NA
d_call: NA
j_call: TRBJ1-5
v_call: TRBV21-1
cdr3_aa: CASGPLGGEGRRGAWVQPQHF
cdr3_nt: TGTGCCAGCGGCCCCCTTGGTGGGGAAGGGAGGAGGGGGGCTTGGGTTCAGCCCCAGCATTTT

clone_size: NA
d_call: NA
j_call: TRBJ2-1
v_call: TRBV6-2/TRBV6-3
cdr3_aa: CASSWVNEQFF
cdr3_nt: TGTGCCAGCAGCTGGGTGAATGAGCAGTTCTTC

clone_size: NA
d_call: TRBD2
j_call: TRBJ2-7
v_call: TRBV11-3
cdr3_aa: CASTLVSGGAYGEQYF
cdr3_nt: TGTGCCAGCACGCTTGTTAGCGGGGGGGCATACGGAGAGCAGTACTTC

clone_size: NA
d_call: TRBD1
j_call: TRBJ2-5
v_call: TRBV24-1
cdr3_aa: CATSDYRDRGRETQYF
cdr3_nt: TGTGCCACCAGCGACTACCGGGACAGGGGGCGCGAGACCCAGTACTTC

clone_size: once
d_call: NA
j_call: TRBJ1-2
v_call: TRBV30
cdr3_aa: CAWSVPPRGYTF
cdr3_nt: TGTGCCTGGAGTGTACCCCCGAGGGGCTACACCTTC

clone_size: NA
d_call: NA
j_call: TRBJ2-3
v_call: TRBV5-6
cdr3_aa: CASSLIIRSTDTQYF
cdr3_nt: TGTGCCAGCAGCTTGATTATCCGGAGCACAGATACGCAGTATTTT

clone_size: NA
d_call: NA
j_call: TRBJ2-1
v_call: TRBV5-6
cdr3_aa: CASSSKDGISYNEQFF
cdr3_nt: TGTGCCAGCAGCTCCAAGGACGGTATCTCCTACAATGAGCAGTTCTTC

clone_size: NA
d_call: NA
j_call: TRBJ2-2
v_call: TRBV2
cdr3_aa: CASETGGTGELFF
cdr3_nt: TGTGCCAGCGAGACAGGAGGCACCGGGGAGCTGTTTTTT

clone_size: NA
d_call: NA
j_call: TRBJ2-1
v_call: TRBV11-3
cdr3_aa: CASSLRAHEQFF
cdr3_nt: TGTGCCAGCAGCTTGCGCGCACATGAGCAGTTCTTC

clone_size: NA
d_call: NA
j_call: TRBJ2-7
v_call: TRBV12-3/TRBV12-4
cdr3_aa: CASSLGDGRYF
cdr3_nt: TGTGCCAGCAGTTTGGGGGACGGACGTTACTTC

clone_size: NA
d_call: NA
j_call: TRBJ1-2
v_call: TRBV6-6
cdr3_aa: CASSSSGRGFYGYTF
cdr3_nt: TGTGCCAGCAGTTCCTCCGGCCGGGGCTTCTATGGCTACACCTTC

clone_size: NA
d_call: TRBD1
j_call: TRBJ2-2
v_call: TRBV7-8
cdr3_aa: CASSRGTGNTGELFF
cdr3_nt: TGTGCCAGCAGCCGCGGGACAGGGAACACCGGGGAGCTGTTTTTT

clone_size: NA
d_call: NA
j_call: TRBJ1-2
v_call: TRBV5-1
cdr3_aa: CASSLGSAGTNGYTF
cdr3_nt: TGCGCCAGCAGCTTGGGATCGGCAGGGACGAATGGCTACACCTTC

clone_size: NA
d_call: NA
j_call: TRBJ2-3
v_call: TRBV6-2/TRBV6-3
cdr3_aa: CASSYSRGISDTQYF
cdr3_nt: TGTGCCAGCAGTTACTCGCGGGGTATCTCAGATACGCAGTATTTT

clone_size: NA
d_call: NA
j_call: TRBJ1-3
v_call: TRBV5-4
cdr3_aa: CASSFREQGRATIYF
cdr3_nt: TGTGCCAGCAGCTTCCGGGAGCAGGGTCGGGCCACCATATATTTT

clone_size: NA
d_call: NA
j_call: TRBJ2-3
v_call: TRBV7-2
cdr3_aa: CASSLGEPPRLTDTQYF
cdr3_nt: TGTGCCAGCAGCTTAGGGGAGCCCCCGCGGTTGACAGATACGCAGTATTTT

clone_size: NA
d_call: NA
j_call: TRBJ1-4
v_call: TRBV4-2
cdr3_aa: CASSQERLGEKLFF
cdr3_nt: TGTGCCAGCAGCCAAGAGCGTCTGGGCGAAAAACTGTTTTTT

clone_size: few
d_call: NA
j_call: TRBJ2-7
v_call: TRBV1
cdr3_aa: CTSRDRGLYEQYF
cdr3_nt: TGCACCAGCCGGGACAGGGGGCTCTACGAGCAGTACTTC

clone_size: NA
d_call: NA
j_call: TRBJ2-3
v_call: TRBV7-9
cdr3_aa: CASSSPWDLRLSDTQYF
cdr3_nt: TGTGCCAGCAGCTCCCCCTGGGACTTAAGGCTATCAGATACGCAGTATTTT

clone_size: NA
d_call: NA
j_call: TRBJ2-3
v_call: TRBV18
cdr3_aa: CASSPPRPGTDTQYF
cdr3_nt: TGTGCCAGCTCACCACCGAGACCAGGCACAGATACGCAGTATTTT

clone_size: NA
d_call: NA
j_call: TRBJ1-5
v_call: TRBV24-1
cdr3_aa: CATSDVNDQPQHF
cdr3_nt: TGTGCCACCAGTGATGTCAATGATCAGCCCCAGCATTTT

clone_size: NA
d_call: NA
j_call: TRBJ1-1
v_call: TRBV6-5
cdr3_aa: CASSYVGAGNTEAFF
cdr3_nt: TGTGCCAGCAGTTACGTGGGCGCAGGTAACACTGAAGCTTTCTTT

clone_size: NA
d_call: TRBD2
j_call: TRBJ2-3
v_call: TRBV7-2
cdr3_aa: CASSLARSGGTDTQYF
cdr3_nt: TGTGCCAGCAGCTTAGCGCGTAGCGGGGGGACAGATACGCAGTATTTT

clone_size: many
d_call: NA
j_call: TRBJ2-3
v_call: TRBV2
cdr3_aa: CASNGQYTDTQYF
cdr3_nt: TGTGCCAGCAACGGACAATACACAGATACGCAGTATTTT

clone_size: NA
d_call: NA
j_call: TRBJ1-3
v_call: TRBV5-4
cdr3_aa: CASSLGRDGWSAGNTIYF
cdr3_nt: TGTGCCAGCAGCTTGGGTCGGGACGGGTGGTCCGCTGGAAACACCATATATTTT

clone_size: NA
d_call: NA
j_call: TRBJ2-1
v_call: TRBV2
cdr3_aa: CASSQGRGSYNEQFF
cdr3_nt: TGTGCCAGCAGTCAGGGGAGGGGTTCCTACAATGAGCAGTTCTTC

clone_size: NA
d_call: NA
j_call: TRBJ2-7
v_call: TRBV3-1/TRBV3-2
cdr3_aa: CASSQDWGYEQYF
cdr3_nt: TGTGCCAGCAGCCAAGATTGGGGATACGAGCAGTACTTC

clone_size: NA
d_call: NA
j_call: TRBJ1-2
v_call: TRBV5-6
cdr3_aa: CASSISSGYGYTF
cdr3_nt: TGTGCCAGCAGCATTAGTTCGGGCTATGGCTACACCTTC

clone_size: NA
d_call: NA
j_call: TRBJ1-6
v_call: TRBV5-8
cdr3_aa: CASSRSIRGSPLHF
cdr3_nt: TGTGCCAGCAGTAGATCGATTAGGGGTTCACCCCTCCACTTT

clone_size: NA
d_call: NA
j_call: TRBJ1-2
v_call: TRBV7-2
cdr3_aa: CASSLGGRVDGYTF
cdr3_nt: TGTGCCAGCAGCTTAGGTGGCAGGGTTGACGGCTACACCTTC